Each of the 8 T cell receptor beta chains below was sequenced from the same sample in a study of CD8 T cells in ankylosing spondylitis. TCRdb itself ran the 5' RACE reads through MiXCR, one entry per CDR3 protein. The sample has some 120,000 distinct CDR3 sequences, approximately 14% seen once. The specimen sequenced was blood, either unsorted or a sorted T cell fraction (not recorded which). Every receptor here comes from a female donor with ankylosing spondylitis or in good health (not recorded which).

V is TRBV5-1 and J is TRBJ2-6; no reliable D call. V was clipped by 3 bases and J by 0 bases, with 4 bases between them. Looked up from germline, CDR1 is SGHRS and CDR2 is YFSETQ. This CDR3 spans 14 amino acids. CDR3 in DNA: TGCGCCAGCAGCTGGAACTCTGGGGCCAACGTCCTGACTTTC. Translated: CASSWNSGANVLTF.

This clonotype was observed at least ten times. The gene calls are TRBV18 and TRBJ2-1; D remains ambiguous. V was cut by 0 bases and J by 0 bases, with 9 bases left in between. Germline lookup yields CDR1 KGHSH and CDR2 LQKENI. There are 16 residues in the CDR3. This CDR3 reads CASSPPGLRSYNEQFF. The CDR3 coding sequence is TGTGCCAGCTCACCACCGGGCCTTCGCTCCTACAATGAGCAGTTCTTC.

As to this clonotype: The junction does not match germline at one end; this may be a read error. The J gene is TRBJ2-7, the V gene TRBV5-1; D is undetermined. The germline CDR1 and CDR2 sequences are SGHRS and YFSETQ. The CDR3 totals 12 residues. CDR3 bases: TGCGCCAACAGCCCCCGAGGCTACGAGCAGTACTTC. This sequence encodes CANSPRGYEQYF. Combining the CDR3 with reference TRBV5-1 and TRBJ2-7 gives the whole variable domain KAGVTQTPRYLIKTRGQQVTLSCSPISGHRSVSWYQQTPGQGLQFLFEYFSETQRNKGNFPGRFSGRQFSNSRSEMNVSTLELGDSALYLCANSPRGYEQYFGPGTRLTVT.

This CDR3 is CASFHASGRAIDNEQFF. In DNA form, the CDR3 reads TGTGCCAGCTTTCATGCTAGCGGGAGGGCCATAGACAATGAGCAGTTCTTC. The chain carries TRBV2 and TRBJ2-1, with 12 bases lining up with TRBD2. CDR1 is SNHLY, CDR2 FYNNEI, per germline. This CDR3 contains 17 residues. The trim removed 8 bases at V and 5 bases at J, leaving 13 bases unmatched.

The chain is built from TRBV6-5 and TRBJ2-1; D remains unclear. V lost 8 bases to trimming and J lost 7 bases, with 9 bases between them. Looked up from germline, CDR1 is MNHEY and CDR2 is SVGAGI. The CDR3 loop spans 11 amino acids. The CDR3 region has the DNA TGTGCCAGCTGGGAAGGGAATGAGCAGTTCTTC. Its protein product is CASWEGNEQFF.

The chain carries TRBV5-4 and TRBJ1-1; D remains unclear. Trimming pared 0 bases from V and 4 bases from J, leaving 10 bases between. Germline values: CDR1 SGHNT, CDR2 YYREEE (reference sequence). The CDR3 length is 14 residues. The CDR3 DNA is TGTGCCAGCAGCTTGGGGGGAATCGCCACTGAAGCTTTCTTT. It encodes CASSLGGIATEAFF.

Only a few counts were recorded for this clonotype. CDR3 amino acids: CASSTGGPRLGTQYF. CDR3 DNA sequence: TGTGCCAGCAGCACCGGGGGCCCCCGTCTTGGGACCCAGTACTTC. The gene calls are TRBV7-2 and TRBJ2-5, with D perhaps being TRBD1 or TRBD2 (6 bases each). Between the trimmed V and J ends, which lost 5 bases and 7 bases, there was a span of 20 bases. The CDR3 consists of 15 residues. Germline V gene sequence: CDR1 SGHTA, CDR2 FQGNSA.

This clonotype occurred a few times. This rearrangement joins TRBV23-1 to TRBJ1-6, with D unclear. TRBV23-1 is assigned to the ORF class and has an uncertain function. The V end lost 0 bases, the J end lost 0 bases, and 15 bases lay between the germline ends. This CDR3 is built from 19 residues. CDR3 nucleotide sequence: TGCGCCAGCAGTCAATCGTTCCCGGCCGCCAGCTCCTATAATTCACCCCTCCACTTT. Its translation: CASSQSFPAASSYNSPLHF.